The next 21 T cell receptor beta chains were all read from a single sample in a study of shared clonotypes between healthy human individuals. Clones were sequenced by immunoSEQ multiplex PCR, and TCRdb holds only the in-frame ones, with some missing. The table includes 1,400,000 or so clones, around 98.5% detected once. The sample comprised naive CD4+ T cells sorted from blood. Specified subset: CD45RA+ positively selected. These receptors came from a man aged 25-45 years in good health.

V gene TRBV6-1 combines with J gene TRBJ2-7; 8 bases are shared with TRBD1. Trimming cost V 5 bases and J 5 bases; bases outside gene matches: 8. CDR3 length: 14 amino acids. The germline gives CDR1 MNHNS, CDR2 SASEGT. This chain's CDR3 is CASSSGQGINEQYF. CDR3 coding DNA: TGTGCCAGCAGTTCAGGACAGGGTATCAACGAGCAGTACTTC.

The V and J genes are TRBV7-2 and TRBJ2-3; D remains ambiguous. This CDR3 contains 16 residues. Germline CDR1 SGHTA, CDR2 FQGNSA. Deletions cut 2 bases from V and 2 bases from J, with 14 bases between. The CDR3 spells CASSLNRRAATDTQYF. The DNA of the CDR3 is TGTGCCAGCAGCTTAAATCGACGGGCCGCCACAGATACGCAGTATTTT.

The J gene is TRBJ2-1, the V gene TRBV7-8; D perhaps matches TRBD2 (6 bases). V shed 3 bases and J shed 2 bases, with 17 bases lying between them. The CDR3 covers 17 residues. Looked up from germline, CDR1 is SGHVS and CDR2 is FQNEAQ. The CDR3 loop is CASSLWLSGAAYNEQFF. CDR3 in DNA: TGTGCCAGCAGCTTGTGGTTATCGGGAGCCGCCTACAATGAGCAGTTCTTC.

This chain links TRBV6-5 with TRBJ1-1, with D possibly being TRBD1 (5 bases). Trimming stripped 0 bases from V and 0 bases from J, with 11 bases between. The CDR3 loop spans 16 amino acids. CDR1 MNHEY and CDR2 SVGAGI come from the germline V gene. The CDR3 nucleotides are TGTGCCAGCAGTTACTCGGCAGGGCCCATGAACACTGAAGCTTTCTTT. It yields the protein CASSYSAGPMNTEAFF.

This CDR3 reads CASSWRGASNYEQYF. The CDR3 DNA is TGTGCCAGCAGCTGGCGGGGCGCCAGTAACTACGAGCAGTACTTC. V is TRBV5-6 and J is TRBJ2-7; TRBD2 might be the D (6 bases). The CDR3 runs to 15 residues. V shed 3 bases and J shed 3 bases, with 16 bases lying between them. The germline V gene encodes CDR1 SGHDT and CDR2 YYEEEE.

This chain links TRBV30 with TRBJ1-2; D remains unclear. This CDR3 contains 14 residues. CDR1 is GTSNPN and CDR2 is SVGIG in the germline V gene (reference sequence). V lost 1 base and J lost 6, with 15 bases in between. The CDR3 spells CAWSGAGAPDGYTF. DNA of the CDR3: TGTGCCTGGAGTGGGGCCGGTGCCCCGGATGGCTACACCTTC.

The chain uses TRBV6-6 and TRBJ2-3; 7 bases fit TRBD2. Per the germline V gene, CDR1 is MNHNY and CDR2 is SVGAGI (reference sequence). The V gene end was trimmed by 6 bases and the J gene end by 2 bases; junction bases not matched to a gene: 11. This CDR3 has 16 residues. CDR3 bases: TGTGCCAGCAGCCCTCGCGGGACTACTTACACAGATACGCAGTATTTT. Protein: CASSPRGTTYTDTQYF.

CDR3 nucleotide sequence: TGTGCCAGCAGCAAAGAACGGTTCGGGACCAAGGACAGGGGCGAATATTACGAGCAGTACTTC. Residues: CASSKERFGTKDRGEYYEQYF. The genes are TRBV21-1 and TRBJ2-7; TRBD1, the table's D call, was not compared with the DNA. TRBV21-1 is flagged as a pseudogene. The CDR3 has 21 residues.

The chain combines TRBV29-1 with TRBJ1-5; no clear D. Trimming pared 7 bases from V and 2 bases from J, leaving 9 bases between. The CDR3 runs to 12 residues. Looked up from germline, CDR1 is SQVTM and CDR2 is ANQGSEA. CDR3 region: CSAASGNQPQHF. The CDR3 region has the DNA TGCAGCGCCGCAAGCGGCAATCAGCCCCAGCATTTT.

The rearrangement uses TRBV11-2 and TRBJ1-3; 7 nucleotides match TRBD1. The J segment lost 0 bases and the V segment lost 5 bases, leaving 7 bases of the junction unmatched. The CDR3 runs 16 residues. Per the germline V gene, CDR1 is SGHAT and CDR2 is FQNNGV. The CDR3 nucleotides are TGTGCCAGCAGCATTACGACAGGGCTCTCTGGAAACACCATATATTTT. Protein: CASSITTGLSGNTIYF.

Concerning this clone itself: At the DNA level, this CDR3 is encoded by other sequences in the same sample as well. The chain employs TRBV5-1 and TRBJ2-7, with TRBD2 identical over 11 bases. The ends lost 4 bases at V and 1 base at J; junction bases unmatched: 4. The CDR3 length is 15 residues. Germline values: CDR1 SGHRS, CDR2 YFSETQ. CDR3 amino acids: CASSQTSGSSYEQYF. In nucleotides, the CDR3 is TGCGCCAGCAGCCAAACTAGCGGGAGTTCCTACGAGCAGTACTTC.

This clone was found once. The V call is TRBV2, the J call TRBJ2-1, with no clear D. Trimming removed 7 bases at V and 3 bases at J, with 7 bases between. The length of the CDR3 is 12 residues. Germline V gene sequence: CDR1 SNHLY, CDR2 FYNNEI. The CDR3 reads CASKEDYNEQFF. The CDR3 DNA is TGTGCCAGCAAAGAAGACTACAATGAGCAGTTCTTC.

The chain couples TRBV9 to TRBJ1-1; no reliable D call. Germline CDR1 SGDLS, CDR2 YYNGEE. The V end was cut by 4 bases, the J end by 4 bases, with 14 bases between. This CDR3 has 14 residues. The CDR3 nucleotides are TGTGCCAGCAGCCCAGCAGCCCGGAGCACTGAAGCTTTCTTT. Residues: CASSPAARSTEAFF.

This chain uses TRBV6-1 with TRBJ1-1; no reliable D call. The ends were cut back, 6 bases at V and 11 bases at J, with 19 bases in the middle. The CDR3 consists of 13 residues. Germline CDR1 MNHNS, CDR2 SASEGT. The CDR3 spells CASSPIGVSRAFF. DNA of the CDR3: TGTGCCAGCAGCCCCATCGGTGTCTCCAGGGCTTTCTTT.

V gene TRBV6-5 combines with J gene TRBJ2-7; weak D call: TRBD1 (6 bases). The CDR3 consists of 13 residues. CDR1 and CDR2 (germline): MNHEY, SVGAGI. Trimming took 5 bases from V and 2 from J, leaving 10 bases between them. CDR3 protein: CASSLQGPYEQYF. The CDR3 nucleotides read TGTGCCAGCAGTCTACAGGGTCCCTACGAGCAGTACTTC.

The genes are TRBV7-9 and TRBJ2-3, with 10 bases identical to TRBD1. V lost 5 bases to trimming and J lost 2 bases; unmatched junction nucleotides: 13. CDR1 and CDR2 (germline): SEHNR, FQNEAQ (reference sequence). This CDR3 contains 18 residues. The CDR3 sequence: CASSPYRDRGMVTDTQYF. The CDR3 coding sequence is TGTGCCAGCAGCCCGTACCGGGACAGGGGAATGGTCACAGATACGCAGTATTTT.

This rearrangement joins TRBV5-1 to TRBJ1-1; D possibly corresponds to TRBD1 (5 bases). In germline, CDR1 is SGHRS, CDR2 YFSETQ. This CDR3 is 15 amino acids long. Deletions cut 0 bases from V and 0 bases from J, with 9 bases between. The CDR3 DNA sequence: TGCGCCAGCAGCTTGGATGGGGGGATGAACACTGAAGCTTTCTTT. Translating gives CASSLDGGMNTEAFF.

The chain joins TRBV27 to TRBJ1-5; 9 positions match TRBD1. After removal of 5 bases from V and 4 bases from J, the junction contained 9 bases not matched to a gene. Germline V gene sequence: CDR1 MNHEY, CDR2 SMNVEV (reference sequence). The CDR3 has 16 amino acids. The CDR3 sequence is CASSPGDREGNQPQHF. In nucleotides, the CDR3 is TGTGCCAGCAGTCCCGGGGACAGGGAAGGGAATCAGCCCCAGCATTTT.

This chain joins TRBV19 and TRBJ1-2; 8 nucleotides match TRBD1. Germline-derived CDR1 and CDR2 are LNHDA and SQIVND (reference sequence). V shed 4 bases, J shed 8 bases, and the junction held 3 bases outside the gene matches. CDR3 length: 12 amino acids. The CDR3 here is CASSTGQGGYTF. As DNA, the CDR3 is TGTGCCAGTAGTACTGGACAGGGAGGCTACACCTTC.

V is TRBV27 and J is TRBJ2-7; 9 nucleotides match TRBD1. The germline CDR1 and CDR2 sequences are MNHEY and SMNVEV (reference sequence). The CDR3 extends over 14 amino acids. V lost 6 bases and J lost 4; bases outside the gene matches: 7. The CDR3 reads CASSKQGARYEQYF. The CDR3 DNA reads TGTGCCAGCAGCAAACAGGGGGCGAGATACGAGCAGTACTTC.

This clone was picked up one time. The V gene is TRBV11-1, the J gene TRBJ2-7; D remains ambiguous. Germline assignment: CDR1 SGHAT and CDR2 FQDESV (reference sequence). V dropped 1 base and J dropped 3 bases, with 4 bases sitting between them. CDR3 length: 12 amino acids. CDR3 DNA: TGTGCCAGCAGCTTAGAAGGCTACGAGCAGTACTTC. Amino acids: CASSLEGYEQYF.